Here is one TCR beta chain with its context. Just one base apart from a much larger clone, this may be a read error. The sample belongs to a study of early T cells in non-severe SARS-CoV-2 infection. Via MiXCR, TCRdb re-called the 5' RACE reads, giving one row per CDR3 protein. The data show 15,000 to 25,000 distinct CDR3 sequences, approximately 4.1% seen once. The germline CDR1 and CDR2 sequences are DFQATT and SNEGSKA (reference sequence). The CDR3 has 15 residues. Sequencing was performed on whole blood. This sequence originates from an adult who was a healthcare worker with PCR-confirmed SARS-CoV-2 infection or an uninfected control (not recorded which). This chain links TRBV20-1 with TRBJ1-5, with 8 bases matching TRBD1. The CDR3 DNA is TGCAGTGCTAAAAAGTCGACAGGGGACAATCAGTCCCAGCATTTT. Encoded protein: CSAKKSTGDNQSQHF.